These 12 T cell receptor beta chains originate from one sample sequenced in a study of blood T cells in healthy people across ages. Sample-barcoded 5' priming and a J-beta primer mix drove a second PCR of roughly 6 to 12 cycles. TCRdb re-called the 5' RACE reads through MiXCR, storing one row per CDR3 protein. The sample shows more than 1.4 million distinct CDR3 sequences, roughly 40% of them seen only once. The sequencing sample was made of blood. The receptors were gathered from a woman under 30 in good health.

This clonotype was picked up a small number of times. This chain links TRBV20-1 with TRBJ2-1; 9 nucleotides match TRBD1. J gave up 9 bases and V 1 base, and 10 bases lay outside the gene matches. Germline V CDR1 and CDR2: DFQATT, SNEGSKA (reference sequence). The CDR3 consists of 15 residues. The CDR3 DNA reads as TGCAGTGCTAGAGGGGTTTCTGACAGGGGGACTGAGCAGTTCTTC. Protein: CSARGVSDRGTEQFF.

The gene calls are TRBV7-2 and TRBJ2-2, with a possible D match to TRBD1 (5 bases). CDR3 length: 15 amino acids. Germline V gives CDR1 SGHTA, CDR2 FQGNSA. Trimming pared 4 bases from V and 2 bases from J, leaving 11 bases between. CDR3 nucleotides: TGTGCCAGCAGCTGGAGACAGATTAACACCGGGGAGCTGTTTTTT. It encodes CASSWRQINTGELFF.

The sample holds a few counts of this clonotype. The J gene is TRBJ2-7, the V gene TRBV5-1; a possible D gene is TRBD2 (6 bases). The germline gives CDR1 SGHRS, CDR2 YFSETQ. The CDR3 totals 14 residues. Deletions cut 3 bases from V and 5 bases from J, with 15 bases between. CDR3 sequence: CASSWTGVGDEQYF. In DNA form, the CDR3 reads TGCGCCAGCAGCTGGACGGGAGTTGGGGACGAGCAGTACTTC. Full variable domain (outside the CDR3, taken from reference TRBV5-1 and TRBJ2-7): KAGVTQTPRYLIKTRGQQVTLSCSPISGHRSVSWYQQTPGQGLQFLFEYFSETQRNKGNFPGRFSGRQFSNSRSEMNVSTLELGDSALYLCASSWTGVGDEQYFGPGTRLTVT.

The chain couples TRBV6-6 to TRBJ2-3; 7 bases are shared with TRBD2. The J segment lost 0 bases and the V segment lost 7 bases, leaving 7 bases of the junction unmatched. Looked up from germline, CDR1 is MNHNY and CDR2 is SVGAGI (reference sequence). CDR3 length: 15 residues. The CDR3: CASTPGGSSTDTQYF. In DNA form, the CDR3 reads TGTGCCAGCACCCCCGGGGGGTCTAGCACAGATACGCAGTATTTT.

This chain links TRBV20-1 with TRBJ1-2; maybe TRBD1 (6 bases). Trimming pared 4 bases from V and 0 bases from J, leaving 12 bases between. The germline CDR1 and CDR2 sequences are DFQATT and SNEGSKA (reference sequence). The length of the CDR3 is 14 residues. CDR3 sequence (DNA): TGCAGTGCTACGGACAGTTATACTAACTATGGCTACACCTTC. Protein: CSATDSYTNYGYTF.

The chain recombines TRBV29-1 with TRBJ1-1; no firm D call. Germline values: CDR1 SQVTM, CDR2 ANQGSEA. This CDR3 is built from 12 residues. The germline V and J ends were trimmed by 3 bases and 7 bases, with 12 bases remaining between them. CDR3 loop: CSVDSLRREAFF. The CDR3 coding sequence is TGCAGCGTTGATTCACTCAGGCGTGAAGCTTTCTTT.

The rearrangement uses TRBV2 and TRBJ2-1; TRBD2 matches at 9 bases. The CDR3 loop spans 13 amino acids. Germline CDR1 reads SNHLY; CDR2 reads FYNNEI. V shed 6 bases, J shed 5 bases, and the junction held 2 bases outside the gene matches. In DNA form, the CDR3 reads TGTGCCAGCAGGGGACTAGCCCACAATGAGCAGTTCTTC. Its translation: CASRGLAHNEQFF.

V gene TRBV18 combines with J gene TRBJ2-7; 9 bases align to TRBD1. This CDR3 comprises 14 residues. The V gene's germline CDR1 is KGHSH and CDR2 LQKENI. Germline trimming cut 2 bases from V and 6 bases from J; bases unmatched to any gene: 5. The chain's CDR3 is CASSPTQGAGEQYF. CDR3 coding DNA: TGTGCCAGCTCACCAACACAGGGGGCTGGCGAGCAGTACTTC.

In this sample, this clonotype turned up a few times. The rearrangement uses TRBV28 and TRBJ1-2, with D unclear. The CDR3 has 13 residues. V lost 7 bases to trimming and J lost 8 bases, with 17 bases between them. Germline loops: CDR1 MDHEN, CDR2 SYDVKM. CDR3: CASTPGGVRGYTF. The CDR3 DNA is TGTGCCAGCACCCCCGGAGGCGTTCGGGGCTACACCTTC.

This chain connects TRBV4-1 to TRBJ1-2, with D maybe TRBD1 (5 bases). Germline CDR1 is MGHRA and CDR2 is YSYEKL. V lost 6 bases and J lost 1, with 18 bases in between. CDR3 length: 16 residues. This chain's CDR3 is CASSPTATGLNYGYTF. In nucleotides, the CDR3 is TGCGCCAGCAGTCCAACCGCCACGGGACTTAACTATGGCTACACCTTC.

This clonotype was counted between two and nine times. CDR3 coding DNA: TGTGCCAGCAGCTTATTTGCCCGGGAGACAGATACGCAGTATTTT. This translates into CASSLFARETDTQYF. This chain connects TRBV7-9 to TRBJ2-3; D may be TRBD2 (6 bases). The CDR3 runs 15 residues. Germline V gene data show CDR1 as SEHNR and CDR2 as FQNEAQ (reference sequence). V gave up 2 bases and J gave up 3 bases, with 12 bases separating them.

The J gene is TRBJ1-6, the V gene TRBV5-1, with D maybe TRBD1 (6 bases). Trimming cost V 3 bases and J 7 bases, with 11 bases left between them. The CDR3 is 14 residues long. The germline V gene has CDR1 SGHRS and CDR2 YFSETQ. Here the CDR3 DNA reads TGCGCCAGCAGCTCAGGGGCCCTAAATTCACCCCTCCACTTT. The encoded protein is CASSSGALNSPLHF.